One T cell receptor (beta chain) is described in this entry. Its antigen is undetermined. The sample originates from a study of cytomegalovirus exposure and HLA in healthy donors. This CDR3 region has 15 residues. Trimming took 2 bases from V and 3 from J, leaving 11 bases between them. CDR1 SGHRS and CDR2 YFSETQ come from the germline V gene. Samples came from healthy bone marrow donors. Overall study findings and caveats: V segments that were indistinguishable, TRBV6-2 and TRBV6-3 among them, were omitted from analysis. Reportedly, HLA-A and HLA-B alleles of most subjects were accurately predicted from TCR beta. TCR beta V- and J-gene trimming, according to a later analysis, was linked to a missense DCLRE1C variant.

In the PCR, 60 Vbeta and 13 Jbeta primers were used. The protocol was immunoSEQ multiplex PCR, while the TCRdb copy is restricted to in-frame clones and leaves out a portion. There are tens of thousands of clones in the sample; 78% occur only once, and 8% to 9% lies in the top ten. This TCR came from a woman in her 40s in good health and CMV-seropositive. The source material was PBMCs. This chain joins TRBV5-1 and TRBJ2-2, with a weak D call TRBD2 (7 bases). CDR3 DNA sequence: TGCGCCAGCAGCTTAGGGGGGGCCGACACCGGGGAGCTGTTTTTT. This gives the protein CASSLGGADTGELFF.